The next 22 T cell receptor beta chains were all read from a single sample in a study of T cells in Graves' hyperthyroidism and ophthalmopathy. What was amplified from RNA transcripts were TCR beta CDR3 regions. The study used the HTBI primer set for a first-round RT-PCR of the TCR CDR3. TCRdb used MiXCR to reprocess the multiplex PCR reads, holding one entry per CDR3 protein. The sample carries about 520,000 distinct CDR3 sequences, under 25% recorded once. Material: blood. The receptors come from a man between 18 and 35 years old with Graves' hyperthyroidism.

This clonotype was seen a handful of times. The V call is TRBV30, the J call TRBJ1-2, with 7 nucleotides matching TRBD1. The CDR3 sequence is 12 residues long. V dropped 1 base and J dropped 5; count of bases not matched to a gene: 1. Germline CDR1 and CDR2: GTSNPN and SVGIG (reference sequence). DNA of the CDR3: TGTGCCTGGAGTGAACAGGGGTATGGCTACACCTTC. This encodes CAWSEQGYGYTF.

CDR3 amino acids: CASSNRGGAGYTF. Here the CDR3 DNA reads TGTGCCAGCTCGAACAGGGGGGGCGCGGGCTACACCTTC. The chain recombines TRBV12-3 or TRBV12-4 with TRBJ1-2, with TRBD1 matching over 8 bases. The CDR3 consists of 13 residues. Trimming at V came to 8 bases and at J to 8 bases, leaving 10 bases not matched to a gene.

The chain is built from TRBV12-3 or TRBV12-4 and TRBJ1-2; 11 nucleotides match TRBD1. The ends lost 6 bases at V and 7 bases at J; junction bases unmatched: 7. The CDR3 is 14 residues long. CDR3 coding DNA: TGTGCCAGCAGCCCGGGACAGGGGGGGGTTGGCTACACCTTC. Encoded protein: CASSPGQGGVGYTF.

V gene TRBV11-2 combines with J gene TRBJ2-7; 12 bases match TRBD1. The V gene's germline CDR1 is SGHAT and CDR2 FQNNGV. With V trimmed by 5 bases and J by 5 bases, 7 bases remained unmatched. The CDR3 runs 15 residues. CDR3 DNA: TGTGCCAGCAGCACCGGGACAGGGGGCTTCCACGAGCAGTACTTC. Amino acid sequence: CASSTGTGGFHEQYF.

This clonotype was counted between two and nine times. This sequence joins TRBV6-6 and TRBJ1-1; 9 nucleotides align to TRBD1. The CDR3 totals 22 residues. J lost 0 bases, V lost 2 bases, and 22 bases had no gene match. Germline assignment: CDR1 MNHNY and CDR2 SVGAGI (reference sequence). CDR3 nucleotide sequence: TGTGCCAGCAGTTACCCAGGACAGGGGTTTGTACATGACCGTTTGTTGAACACTGAAGCTTTCTTT. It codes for CASSYPGQGFVHDRLLNTEAFF.

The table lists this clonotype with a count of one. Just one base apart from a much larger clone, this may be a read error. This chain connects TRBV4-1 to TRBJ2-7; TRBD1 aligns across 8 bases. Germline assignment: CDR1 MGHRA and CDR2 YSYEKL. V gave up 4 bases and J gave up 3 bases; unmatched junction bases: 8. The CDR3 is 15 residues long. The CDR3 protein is CASSRERTGSYEQYF. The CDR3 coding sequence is TGCGCCAGCAGCCGCGAGAGGACAGGGAGCTACGAGCAGTACTTC.

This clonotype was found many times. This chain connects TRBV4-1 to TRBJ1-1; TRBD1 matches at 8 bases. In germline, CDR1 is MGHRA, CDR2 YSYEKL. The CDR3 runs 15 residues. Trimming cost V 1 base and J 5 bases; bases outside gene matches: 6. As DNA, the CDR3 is TGCGCCAGCAGCCAAGCAACAGGGGGAGGGACTGAAGCTTTCTTT. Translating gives CASSQATGGGTEAFF.

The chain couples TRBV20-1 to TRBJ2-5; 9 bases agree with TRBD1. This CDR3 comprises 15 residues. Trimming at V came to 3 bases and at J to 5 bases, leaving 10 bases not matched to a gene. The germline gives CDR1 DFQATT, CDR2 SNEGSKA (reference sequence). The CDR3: CSARVIGQGRETQYF. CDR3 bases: TGCAGTGCTAGGGTCATCGGACAGGGGCGGGAGACCCAGTACTTC.

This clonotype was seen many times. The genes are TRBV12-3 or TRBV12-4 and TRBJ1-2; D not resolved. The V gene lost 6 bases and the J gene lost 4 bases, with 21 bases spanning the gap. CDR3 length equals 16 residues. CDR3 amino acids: CASRPLKGREVYGYTF. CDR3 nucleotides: TGTGCCAGCAGGCCCCTGAAAGGTCGTGAGGTCTATGGCTACACCTTC.

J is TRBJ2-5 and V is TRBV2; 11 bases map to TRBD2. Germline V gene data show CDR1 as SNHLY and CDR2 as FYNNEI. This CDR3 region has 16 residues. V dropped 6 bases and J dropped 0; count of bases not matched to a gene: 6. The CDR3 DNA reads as TGTGCCAGCAGGGGCAGACTAGCGGGGTACCAAGAGACCCAGTACTTC. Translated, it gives CASRGRLAGYQETQYF.

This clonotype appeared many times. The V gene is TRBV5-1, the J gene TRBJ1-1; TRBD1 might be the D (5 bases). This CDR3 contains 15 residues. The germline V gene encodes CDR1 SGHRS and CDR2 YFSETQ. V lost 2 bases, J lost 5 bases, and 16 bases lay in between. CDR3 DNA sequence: TGCGCCAGCAGCTTTGGAGGGGCGGGAGATACTGAAGCTTTCTTT. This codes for CASSFGGAGDTEAFF. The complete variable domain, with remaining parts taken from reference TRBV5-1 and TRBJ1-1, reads KAGVTQTPRYLIKTRGQQVTLSCSPISGHRSVSWYQQTPGQGLQFLFEYFSETQRNKGNFPGRFSGRQFSNSRSEMNVSTLELGDSALYLCASSFGGAGDTEAFFGQGTRLTVV.

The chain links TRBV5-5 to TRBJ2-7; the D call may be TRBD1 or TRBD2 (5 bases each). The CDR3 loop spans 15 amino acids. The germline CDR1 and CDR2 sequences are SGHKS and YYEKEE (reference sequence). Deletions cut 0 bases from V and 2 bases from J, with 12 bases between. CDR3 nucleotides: TGTGCCAGCAGCTTGGAGAGGGGTGTTCCCTACGAGCAGTACTTC. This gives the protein CASSLERGVPYEQYF.

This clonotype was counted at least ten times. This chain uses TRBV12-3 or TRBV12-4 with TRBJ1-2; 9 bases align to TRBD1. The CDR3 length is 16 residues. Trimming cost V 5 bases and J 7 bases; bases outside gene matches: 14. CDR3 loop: CASSPHRDRVFRGYTF. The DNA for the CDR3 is TGTGCCAGCAGTCCCCACCGGGACAGGGTTTTTCGTGGCTACACCTTC.

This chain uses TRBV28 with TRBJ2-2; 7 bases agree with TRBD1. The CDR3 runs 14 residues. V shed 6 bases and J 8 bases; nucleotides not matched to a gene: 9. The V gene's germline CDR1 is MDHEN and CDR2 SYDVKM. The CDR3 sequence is CASREQGSTGELFF. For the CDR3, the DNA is TGTGCCAGCAGGGAACAGGGGTCAACGGGGGAGCTGTTTTTT. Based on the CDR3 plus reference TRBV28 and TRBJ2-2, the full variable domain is DVKVTQSSRYLVKRTGEKVFLECVQDMDHENMFWYRQDPGLGLRLIYFSYDVKMKEKGDIPEGYSVSREKKERFSLILESASTNQTSMYLCASREQGSTGELFFGEGSRLTVL.

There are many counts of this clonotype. The CDR3 DNA follows: TGCGCCAGCAGCTTGGCCTGGGACAGACTGAACACTGAAGCTTTCTTT. Translating gives CASSLAWDRLNTEAFF. The rearrangement links TRBV5-1 to TRBJ1-1; 7 bases line up with TRBD1. This CDR3 region has 16 residues. The ends lost 0 bases at V and 0 bases at J; junction bases unmatched: 5. The germline V gene has CDR1 SGHRS and CDR2 YFSETQ.

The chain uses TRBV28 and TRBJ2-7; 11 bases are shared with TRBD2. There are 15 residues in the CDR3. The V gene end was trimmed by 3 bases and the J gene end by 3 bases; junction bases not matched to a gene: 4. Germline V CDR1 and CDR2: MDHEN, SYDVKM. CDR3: CASSLVAGGDYEQYF. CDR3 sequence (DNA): TGTGCCAGCAGTTTGGTAGCGGGAGGGGACTACGAGCAGTACTTC.

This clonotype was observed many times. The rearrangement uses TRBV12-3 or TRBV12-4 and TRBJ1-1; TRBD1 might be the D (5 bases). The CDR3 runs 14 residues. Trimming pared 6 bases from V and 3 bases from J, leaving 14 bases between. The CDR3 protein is CASRVRLGDTEAFF. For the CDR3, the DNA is TGTGCCAGCAGAGTTCGACTAGGGGACACTGAAGCTTTCTTT.

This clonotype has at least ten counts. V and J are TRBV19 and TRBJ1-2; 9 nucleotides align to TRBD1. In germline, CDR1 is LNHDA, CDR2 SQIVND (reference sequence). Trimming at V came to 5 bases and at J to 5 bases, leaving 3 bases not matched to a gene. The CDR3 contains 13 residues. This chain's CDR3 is CASSADRGYGYTF. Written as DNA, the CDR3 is TGTGCCAGTAGTGCGGACAGGGGTTATGGCTACACCTTC.

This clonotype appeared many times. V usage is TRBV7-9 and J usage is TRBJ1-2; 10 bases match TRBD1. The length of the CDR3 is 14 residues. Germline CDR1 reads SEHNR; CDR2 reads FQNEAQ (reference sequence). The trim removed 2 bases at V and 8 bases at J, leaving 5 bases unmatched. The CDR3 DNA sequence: TGTGCCAGCAGCTTACCCGGGACAGGGGAAGGCTACACCTTC. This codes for CASSLPGTGEGYTF.

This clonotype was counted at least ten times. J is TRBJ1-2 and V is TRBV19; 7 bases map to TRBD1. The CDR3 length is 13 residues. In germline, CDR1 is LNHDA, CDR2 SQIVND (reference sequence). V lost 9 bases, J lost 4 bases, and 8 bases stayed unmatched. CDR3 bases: TGTGCCAGCAGCACCGGGACAGTCTATGGCTACACCTTC. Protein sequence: CASSTGTVYGYTF.

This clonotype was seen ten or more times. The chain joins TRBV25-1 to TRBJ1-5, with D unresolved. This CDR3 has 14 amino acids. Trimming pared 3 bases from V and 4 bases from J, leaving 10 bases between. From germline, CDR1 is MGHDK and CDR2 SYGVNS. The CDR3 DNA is TGTGCCAGCAGTGAGTCAACAGTAAATCAGCCCCAGCATTTT. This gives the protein CASSESTVNQPQHF.

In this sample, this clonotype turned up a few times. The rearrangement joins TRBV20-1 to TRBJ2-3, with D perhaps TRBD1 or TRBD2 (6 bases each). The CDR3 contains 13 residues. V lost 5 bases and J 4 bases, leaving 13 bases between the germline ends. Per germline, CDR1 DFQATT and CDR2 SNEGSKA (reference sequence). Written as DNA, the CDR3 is TGCAGTGCTGGGGGGCCAGACGCAGATACGCAGTATTTT. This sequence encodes CSAGGPDADTQYF.